One and the same sample provided the 27 T cell receptor beta chains below, sequenced in a study of human T cells and chemical hapten exposure. TCRdb processed the RACE reads anew with MiXCR; each CDR3 protein has one entry. Among approximately 59,000 distinct CDR3 sequences listed, under 7.5% were seen once. The time point was: healthy volunteer bleed at 6 weeks. The authors' total RNA extraction used unfractionated whole blood. The sequencing sample was made of whole blood. Receptor source: a female donor in good health. Some clones in this sample may be carry-over from other donors' samples.

The V gene is TRBV27, the J gene TRBJ2-6; D might be TRBD2 (6 bases). This CDR3 comprises 15 residues. V lost 3 bases and J lost 4, with 10 bases in between. Germline V gene lookup returns CDR1 MNHEY and CDR2 SMNVEV (reference sequence). The CDR3 DNA sequence: TGTGCCAGCAGTTTCAGGAGGGGAGGGGCCAACGTCCTGACTTTC. Translation gives CASSFRRGGANVLTF.

This clonotype was recorded at least ten times. The J gene is TRBJ1-1, the V gene TRBV30; D call uncertain. V shed 1 base and J shed 2 bases, with 2 bases lying between them. The CDR3 totals 11 residues. Germline V gives CDR1 GTSNPN, CDR2 SVGIG (reference sequence). CDR3 residues: CAWSDNTEAFF. CDR3 bases: TGTGCCTGGAGTGATAACACTGAAGCTTTCTTT. Full variable domain (remainder filled in from reference TRBV30 and TRBJ1-1): SQTIHQWPATLVQPVGSPLSLECTVEGTSNPNLYWYRQAAGRGLQLLFYSVGIGQISSEVPQNLSASRPQDRQFILSSKKLLLSDSGFYLCAWSDNTEAFFGQGTRLTVV.

This rearrangement joins TRBV29-1 to TRBJ2-7; D gene ambiguous. With 4 bases removed from V and 3 bases from J, the gap between germline ends came to 13 bases. Germline values: CDR1 SQVTM, CDR2 ANQGSEA. CDR3 length equals 13 residues. The CDR3, as DNA: TGCAGCGTTGTTTACCAGCGCAGCTACGAGCAGTACTTC. As protein: CSVVYQRSYEQYF.

This clonotype showed up just a few times. This sequence joins TRBV9 and TRBJ1-2, with 7 positions matching TRBD1. V gave up 3 bases and J gave up 0 bases; unmatched junction bases: 2. Germline CDR1 reads SGDLS; CDR2 reads YYNGEE. This CDR3 spans 14 amino acids. The CDR3 loop is CASSGGTANYGYTF. In DNA form, the CDR3 reads TGTGCCAGCAGCGGGGGGACAGCTAACTATGGCTACACCTTC.

The rearrangement links TRBV19 to TRBJ1-2; no reliable D call. Germline-derived CDR1 and CDR2 are LNHDA and SQIVND (reference sequence). This CDR3 region has 12 residues. Deletions cut 2 bases from V and 4 bases from J, with 5 bases between. For the CDR3, the DNA is TGTGCCAGTAGTATAAGGAGCTATGGCTACACCTTC. Protein: CASSIRSYGYTF.

This clonotype was seen at least ten times. The chain is built from TRBV15 and TRBJ1-5, with 10 bases identical to TRBD1. The CDR3 has 15 residues. CDR1 and CDR2 from the germline V gene are LNHNV and YYDKDF (reference sequence). Trimming removed 5 bases from V and 7 bases from J; junction bases left unmatched: 8. The CDR3 spells CATSPRQGARQPQHF. In DNA, the CDR3 is TGTGCCACCAGCCCCAGACAGGGGGCCAGACAGCCCCAGCATTTT.

This clonotype was seen only a few times. The chain joins TRBV2 to TRBJ1-6; the D gene is possibly TRBD1 (6 bases). This CDR3 region has 15 residues. The V gene's germline CDR1 is SNHLY and CDR2 FYNNEI. Trimming cost V 7 bases and J 0 bases, with 10 bases left between them. DNA of the CDR3: TGTGCCAGCAAAGAGGACAGCTCCTATAATTCACCCCTCCACTTT. It is translated as CASKEDSSYNSPLHF.

This clonotype was counted many times. This rearrangement joins TRBV3-1 to TRBJ2-3, with D perhaps TRBD1 (5 bases). Per germline, CDR1 LGHDT and CDR2 YNNKEL (reference sequence). This CDR3 has 17 residues. V gave up 5 bases and J gave up 7 bases, with 25 bases separating them. The CDR3 region has the DNA TGTGCCAGCAGCAAAAAGGGGCTTACGGCAGTCGCTAATACGCAGTATTTT. It is translated as CASSKKGLTAVANTQYF.

The chain links TRBV20-1 to TRBJ2-7, with D tentatively TRBD2 (5 bases). This CDR3 comprises 13 residues. V lost 4 bases, J lost 3 bases, and 13 bases lay in between. Per the germline V gene, CDR1 is DFQATT and CDR2 is SNEGSKA (reference sequence). The CDR3 is CSAKGGENYEQYF. The CDR3 DNA follows: TGCAGTGCTAAAGGTGGGGAGAACTACGAGCAGTACTTC.

The gene calls are TRBV12-3 or TRBV12-4 and TRBJ1-1; D is ambiguous. With 0 bases removed from V and 1 base from J, the gap between germline ends came to 6 bases. The CDR3 extends over 14 amino acids. CDR3 residues: CASSLALGNTEAFF. The DNA for the CDR3 is TGTGCCAGCAGTTTAGCGTTGGGGAACACTGAAGCTTTCTTT.

The chain carries TRBV28 and TRBJ2-3, with 7 bases identical to TRBD1. The CDR3 covers 14 residues. Germline loops: CDR1 MDHEN, CDR2 SYDVKM. J gave up 1 base and V 6 bases, and 4 bases lay outside the gene matches. CDR3 amino acids: CASRTGLGTDTQYF. The CDR3 nucleotides are TGTGCCAGCAGGACAGGGCTGGGCACAGATACGCAGTATTTT.

This clonotype was seen repeatedly, ten times or more. The V and J genes are TRBV29-1 and TRBJ2-7; the D is unclear. From germline, CDR1 is SQVTM and CDR2 ANQGSEA. CDR3 length: 12 amino acids. Trimming left V 0 bases short and J 3 bases short, with 6 bases between. CDR3 in amino acids: CSVEDLNYEQYF. The CDR3 DNA sequence: TGCAGCGTTGAAGATCTTAACTACGAGCAGTACTTC.

The table lists this clonotype with a few counts. The J gene is TRBJ1-6, the V gene TRBV2; perhaps TRBD1 as D (6 bases). This CDR3 is built from 19 residues. The germline V gene encodes CDR1 SNHLY and CDR2 FYNNEI. V shed 7 bases and J shed 0 bases, with 22 bases lying between them. The CDR3 nucleotides read TGTGCCAGCAAGTATTCAGGGGTCCTGGCCAGCTCCTATAATTCACCCCTCCACTTT. This gives the protein CASKYSGVLASSYNSPLHF.

This clonotype was seen ten or more times. V gene TRBV7-3 combines with J gene TRBJ2-1, with 9 nucleotides matching TRBD2. Germline lookup yields CDR1 SGHTA and CDR2 FQGTGA. The trim removed 5 bases at V and 5 bases at J, leaving 7 bases unmatched. The CDR3 runs to 15 residues. The CDR3 DNA reads as TGTGCCAGCAGCCCAACTAGCGGGTTGAACAATGAGCAGTTCTTC. Its protein is CASSPTSGLNNEQFF.

The chain employs TRBV28 and TRBJ1-5, with TRBD1 matching over 7 bases. The germline CDR1 and CDR2 sequences are MDHEN and SYDVKM. V dropped 4 bases and J dropped 8; count of bases not matched to a gene: 8. This CDR3 is 14 amino acids long. This chain's CDR3 is CASSSPQGREPQHF. CDR3 coding DNA: TGTGCCAGCAGTTCCCCACAGGGGCGAGAGCCCCAGCATTTT. Together with reference TRBV28 and TRBJ1-5, the CDR3 gives the full variable domain: DVKVTQSSRYLVKRTGEKVFLECVQDMDHENMFWYRQDPGLGLRLIYFSYDVKMKEKGDIPEGYSVSREKKERFSLILESASTNQTSMYLCASSSPQGREPQHFGDGTRLSIL.

At least ten counts were recorded for this clonotype. The chain links TRBV20-1 to TRBJ2-7; D unclear. V gave up 2 bases and J gave up 5 bases, with 7 bases separating them. The CDR3 contains 11 residues. The germline V gene has CDR1 DFQATT and CDR2 SNEGSKA (reference sequence). The CDR3: CSARNGDEQYF. CDR3 sequence (DNA): TGCAGTGCTAGAAATGGGGACGAGCAGTACTTC.

The table lists this clonotype with many counts. J is TRBJ2-1 and V is TRBV12-3 or TRBV12-4, with TRBD2 identical over 8 bases. This CDR3 region has 13 residues. After removal of 5 bases from V and 9 bases from J, the junction contained 6 bases not matched to a gene. This CDR3 is CASSPTLAGEQFF. Here the CDR3 DNA reads TGTGCCAGCAGTCCCACCCTAGCGGGTGAGCAGTTCTTC.

This clonotype was counted ten times or more. The chain has TRBV7-9 and TRBJ1-5; TRBD1 matches at 7 bases. CDR3 size: 13 residues. Germline V gene data show CDR1 as SEHNR and CDR2 as FQNEAQ (reference sequence). The trim removed 5 bases at V and 4 bases at J, leaving 2 bases unmatched. The CDR3 DNA follows: TGTGCCAGCAGCGAGACAGGGAATCAGCCCCAGCATTTT. This encodes CASSETGNQPQHF.

This clonotype was observed many times. This chain uses TRBV20-1 with TRBJ2-7, with a weak D call TRBD1 (6 bases). V was shortened by 5 bases and J by 2 bases, with 13 bases between the two germline ends. The CDR3 consists of 13 residues. Per the germline V gene, CDR1 is DFQATT and CDR2 is SNEGSKA (reference sequence). The DNA of the CDR3 is TGCAGTGCTTCCGGGACACCTGCCTACGAGCAGTACTTC. This encodes CSASGTPAYEQYF.

The genes are TRBV29-1 and TRBJ2-7; possibly TRBD1 or TRBD2 for D (5 bases each). This CDR3 is built from 14 residues. V was cut by 5 bases and J by 6 bases, with 20 bases left in between. CDR1 is SQVTM and CDR2 is ANQGSEA in the germline V gene. Here the CDR3 reads CSVPGPSLSGEQYF. CDR3 nucleotide sequence: TGCAGCGTTCCGGGACCTTCATTGTCCGGCGAGCAGTACTTC.

The chain couples TRBV5-8 to TRBJ1-5, with 11 bases fitting TRBD1. V lost 4 bases and J lost 7; bases outside the gene matches: 10. This CDR3 region has 16 residues. Germline lookup yields CDR1 SGHTS and CDR2 YDEGEE. The CDR3 region has the DNA TGTGCCAGCAGCCCCGAGGACAGGGGGCCGGGGCAGCCCCAGCATTTT. It is translated as CASSPEDRGPGQPQHF.

At least ten counts were recorded for this clonotype. The chain has TRBV7-9 and TRBJ2-3; D is ambiguous. Trimming pared 3 bases from V and 6 bases from J, leaving 7 bases between. Germline V gives CDR1 SEHNR, CDR2 FQNEAQ (reference sequence). There are 12 residues in the CDR3. The CDR3: CASSFQADTQYF. The CDR3 DNA follows: TGTGCCAGCAGCTTTCAGGCCGATACGCAGTATTTT.

J is TRBJ2-7 and V is TRBV6-2 or TRBV6-3, with D perhaps given as TRBD1 or TRBD2 (5 bases each). The CDR3 extends over 16 amino acids. V was cut by 2 bases and J by 1 base, with 15 bases left in between. Germline CDR1 MNHEY, CDR2 SVGEGT. The CDR3 DNA is TGTGCCAGCAGTTACGGTGCGTCCTGGGGGTCCTACGAGCAGTACTTC. Translated: CASSYGASWGSYEQYF.

Only a few counts were recorded for this clonotype. CDR3 in amino acids: CASSPLLGETQYF. In DNA form, the CDR3 reads TGTGCCAGCTCACCATTACTTGGAGAGACCCAGTACTTC. The chain couples TRBV18 to TRBJ2-5, with D uncertain. From germline, CDR1 is KGHSH and CDR2 LQKENI. The CDR3 is made up of 13 amino acids. Trimming stripped 2 bases from V and 4 bases from J, with 8 bases between. Drawing the rest from reference TRBV18 and TRBJ2-5, the complete variable domain is NAGVMQNPRHLVRRRGQEARLRCSPMKGHSHVYWYRQLPEEGLKFMVYLQKENIIDESGMPKERFSAEFPKEGPSILRIQQVVRGDSAAYFCASSPLLGETQYFGPGTRLLVL.

This chain connects TRBV20-1 to TRBJ2-5; 12 bases agree with TRBD2. Trimming at V came to 2 bases and at J to 5 bases, leaving 6 bases not matched to a gene. The CDR3 is made up of 15 amino acids. Per germline, CDR1 DFQATT and CDR2 SNEGSKA (reference sequence). Here the CDR3 DNA reads TGCAGTGCTAGACTAGCGGGAGGGGCGGGGGAGACCCAGTACTTC. It yields the protein CSARLAGGAGETQYF.

This clonotype appeared many times. V usage is TRBV27 and J usage is TRBJ1-5; D remains ambiguous. Germline V gives CDR1 MNHEY, CDR2 SMNVEV (reference sequence). Trimming removed 3 bases from V and 3 bases from J, with 9 bases in between. CDR3 size: 14 residues. This CDR3 is CASSFRAVNQPQHF. The DNA of the CDR3 is TGTGCCAGCAGTTTTAGGGCAGTCAATCAGCCCCAGCATTTT.

With respect to this clonotype: An end of the junction does not agree with germline; a read error may underlie this. J is TRBJ2-7 and V is TRBV20-1; D gene unclear. The CDR3 runs to 13 residues. Per germline, CDR1 DFQATT and CDR2 SNEGSKA (reference sequence). CDR3 in amino acids: CSARVPGLGEQHF. The CDR3 DNA is TGCAGTGCTAGAGTCCCCGGATTAGGCGAGCAGCACTTC.